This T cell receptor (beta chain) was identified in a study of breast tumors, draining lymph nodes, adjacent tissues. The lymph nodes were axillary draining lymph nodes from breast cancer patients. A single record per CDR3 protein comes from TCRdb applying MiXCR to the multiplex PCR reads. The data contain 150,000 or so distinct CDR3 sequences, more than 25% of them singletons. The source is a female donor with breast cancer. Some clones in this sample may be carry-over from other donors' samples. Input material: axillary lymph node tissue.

The DNA for the CDR3 is TGTGCCAGCAGCACTCCGACCAGGTCCCCGAACACCGGGGAGCTGTTTTTT. Its translation: CASSTPTRSPNTGELFF. This rearrangement joins TRBV11-2 to TRBJ2-2; D is unclear. Germline CDR1 is SGHAT and CDR2 is FQNNGV. CDR3 length equals 17 residues. Between the trimmed V and J ends, which lost 5 bases and 0 bases, there was a span of 16 bases. Complete variable domain (other parts from reference TRBV11-2 and TRBJ2-2): EAGVAQSPRYKIIEKRQSVAFWCNPISGHATLYWYQQILGQGPKLLIQFQNNGVVDDSQLPKDRFSAERLKGVDSTLKIQPAKLEDSAVYLCASSTPTRSPNTGELFFGEGSRLTVL.